This TCR beta chain appears in the sequencing data of a study of OX40 agonist ivuxolimab in advanced cancers. This clone has only a few counts. The data were produced by immunoSEQ multiplex PCR, yet TCRdb's version contains in-frame clones alone and is incomplete. The table has about 60,000 clones, roughly 80% seen once. CDR1 is MNHEY, CDR2 SVGAGI, per germline. This CDR3 is built from 15 residues. The V segment lost 6 bases and the J segment 3 bases; nucleotides outside the gene matches: 11. The gene calls are TRBV6-5 and TRBJ2-7, with TRBD1 matching over 7 bases. The source material was CD4+ or CD8+ T cells sorted from blood, sampled in a trial of the OX40 agonist ivuxolimab. The clonotype was recovered from an adult with an advanced solid tumor such as melanoma, head and neck, liver or kidney cancer. The CDR3 reads CASRRPGQSYYEQYF. The CDR3, as DNA: TGTGCCAGCAGGAGGCCGGGACAGTCTTACTACGAGCAGTACTTC.